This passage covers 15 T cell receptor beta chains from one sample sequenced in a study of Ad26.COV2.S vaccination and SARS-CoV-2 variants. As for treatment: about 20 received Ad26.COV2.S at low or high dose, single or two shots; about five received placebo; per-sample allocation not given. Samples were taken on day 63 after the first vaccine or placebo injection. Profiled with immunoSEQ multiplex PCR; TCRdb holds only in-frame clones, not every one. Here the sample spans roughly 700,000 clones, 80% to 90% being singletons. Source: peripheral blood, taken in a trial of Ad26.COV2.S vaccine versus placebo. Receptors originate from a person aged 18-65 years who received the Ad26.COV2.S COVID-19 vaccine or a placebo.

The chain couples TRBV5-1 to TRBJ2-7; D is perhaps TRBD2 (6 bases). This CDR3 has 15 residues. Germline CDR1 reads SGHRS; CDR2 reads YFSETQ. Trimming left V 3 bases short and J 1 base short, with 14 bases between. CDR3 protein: CASSSGPGESYEQYF. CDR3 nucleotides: TGCGCCAGCAGCTCCGGTCCGGGGGAGTCCTACGAGCAGTACTTC. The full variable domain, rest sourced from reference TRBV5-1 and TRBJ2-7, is KAGVTQTPRYLIKTRGQQVTLSCSPISGHRSVSWYQQTPGQGLQFLFEYFSETQRNKGNFPGRFSGRQFSNSRSEMNVSTLELGDSALYLCASSSGPGESYEQYFGPGTRLTVT.

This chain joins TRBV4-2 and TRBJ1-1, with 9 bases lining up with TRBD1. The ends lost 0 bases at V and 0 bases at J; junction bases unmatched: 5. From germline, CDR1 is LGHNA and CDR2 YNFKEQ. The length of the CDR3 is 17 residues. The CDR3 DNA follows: TGTGCCAGCAGCCAAGATAGGACAGGGGCCTTGAACACTGAAGCTTTCTTT. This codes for CASSQDRTGALNTEAFF.

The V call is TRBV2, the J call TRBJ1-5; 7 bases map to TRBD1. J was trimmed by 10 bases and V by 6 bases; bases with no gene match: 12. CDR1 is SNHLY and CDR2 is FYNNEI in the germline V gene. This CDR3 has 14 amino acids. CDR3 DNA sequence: TGTGCCAGCAGCCGGTCAAGGGGGCAATATCCCCAGCATTTT. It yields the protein CASSRSRGQYPQHF.

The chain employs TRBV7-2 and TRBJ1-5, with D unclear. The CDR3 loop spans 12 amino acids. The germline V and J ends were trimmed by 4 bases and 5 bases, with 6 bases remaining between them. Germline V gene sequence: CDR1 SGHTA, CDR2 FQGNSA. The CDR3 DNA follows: TGTGCCAGCAGCTCATCCGATCAGCCCCAGCATTTT. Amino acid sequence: CASSSSDQPQHF.

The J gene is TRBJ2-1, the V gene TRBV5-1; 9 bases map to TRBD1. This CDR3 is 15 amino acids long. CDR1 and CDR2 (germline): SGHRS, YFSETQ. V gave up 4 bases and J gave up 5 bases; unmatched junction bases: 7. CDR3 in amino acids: CASSPRQGGDNEQFF. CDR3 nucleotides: TGCGCCAGCAGCCCCCGACAGGGGGGAGACAATGAGCAGTTCTTC.

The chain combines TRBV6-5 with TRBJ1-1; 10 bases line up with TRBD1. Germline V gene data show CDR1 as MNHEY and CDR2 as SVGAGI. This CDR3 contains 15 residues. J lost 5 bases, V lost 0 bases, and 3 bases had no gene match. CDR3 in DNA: TGTGCCAGCAGTTACTCGGGACAGGGGAAAACTGAAGCTTTCTTT. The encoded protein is CASSYSGQGKTEAFF.

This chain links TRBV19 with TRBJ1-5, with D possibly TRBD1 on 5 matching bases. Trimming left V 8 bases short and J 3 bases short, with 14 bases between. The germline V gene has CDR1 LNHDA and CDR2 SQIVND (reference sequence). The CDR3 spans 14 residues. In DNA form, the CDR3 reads TGTGCCAGTTCAAGGGGAGGAGTCAATCAGCCCCAGCATTTT. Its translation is CASSRGGVNQPQHF.

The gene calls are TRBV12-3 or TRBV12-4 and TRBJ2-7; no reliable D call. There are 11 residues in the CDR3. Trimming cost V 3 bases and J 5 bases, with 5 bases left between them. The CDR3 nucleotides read TGTGCCAGCAGTTTGGGTAACGAGCAGTACTTC. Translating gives CASSLGNEQYF.

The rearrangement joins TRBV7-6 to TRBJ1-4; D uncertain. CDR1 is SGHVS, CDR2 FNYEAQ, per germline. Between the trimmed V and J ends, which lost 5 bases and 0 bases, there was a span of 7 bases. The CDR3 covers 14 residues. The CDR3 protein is CASSPPTTNEKLFF. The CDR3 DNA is TGTGCCAGCAGCCCACCGACAACTAATGAAAAACTGTTTTTT.

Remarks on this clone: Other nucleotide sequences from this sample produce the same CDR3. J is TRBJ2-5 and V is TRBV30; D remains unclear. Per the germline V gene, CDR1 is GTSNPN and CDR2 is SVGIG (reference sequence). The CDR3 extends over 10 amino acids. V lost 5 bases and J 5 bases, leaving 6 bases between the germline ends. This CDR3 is CAWGRETQYF. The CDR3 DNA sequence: TGTGCCTGGGGTCGGGAGACCCAGTACTTC.

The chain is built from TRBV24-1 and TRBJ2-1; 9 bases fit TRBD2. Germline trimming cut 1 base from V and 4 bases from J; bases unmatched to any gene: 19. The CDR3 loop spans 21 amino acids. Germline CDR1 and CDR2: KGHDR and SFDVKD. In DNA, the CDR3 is TGTGCCACCAGTGATTTTTCGGGAGGGGCTTGGACTAGCGATTGGTACAATGAGCAGTTCTTC. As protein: CATSDFSGGAWTSDWYNEQFF.

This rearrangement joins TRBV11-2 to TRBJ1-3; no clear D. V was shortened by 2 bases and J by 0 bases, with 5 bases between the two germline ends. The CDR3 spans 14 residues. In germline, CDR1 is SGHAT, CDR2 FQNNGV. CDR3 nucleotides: TGTGCCAGCAGCTTATCGGACTCTGGAAACACCATATATTTT. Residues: CASSLSDSGNTIYF.

The CDR3 region is CASSLALGPLDTQYF. The CDR3 DNA follows: TGTGCCAGCAGCTTAGCGCTCGGGCCCCTCGATACGCAGTATTTT. The chain recombines TRBV7-9 with TRBJ2-3; D is uncertain. V gave up 0 bases and J gave up 6 bases, with 13 bases separating them. The germline V gene encodes CDR1 SEHNR and CDR2 FQNEAQ (reference sequence). The CDR3 runs 15 residues.

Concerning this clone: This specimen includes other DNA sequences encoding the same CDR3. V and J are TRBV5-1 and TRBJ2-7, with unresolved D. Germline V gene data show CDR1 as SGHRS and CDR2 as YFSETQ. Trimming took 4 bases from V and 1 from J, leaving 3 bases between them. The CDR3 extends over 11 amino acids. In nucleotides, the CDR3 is TGCGCCAGCAGCGATTCCTACGAGCAGTACTTC. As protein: CASSDSYEQYF.

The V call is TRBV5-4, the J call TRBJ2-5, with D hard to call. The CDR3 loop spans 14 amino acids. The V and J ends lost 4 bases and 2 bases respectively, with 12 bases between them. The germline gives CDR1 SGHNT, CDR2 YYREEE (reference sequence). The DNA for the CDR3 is TGTGCCAGCAGCCCTATTATGGGGCAAGAGACCCAGTACTTC. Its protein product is CASSPIMGQETQYF.